The T cell receptor beta chain described here comes from a study of T cells in Graves' hyperthyroidism and ophthalmopathy. Study results and caveats: It was a median around seven months before onset that the model predicted ophthalmopathy. Among thyroid clonotypes expanded above 0.001, most also appeared in blood.

Ophthalmopathy patients had moderate-to-severe active disease, CAS ≥3, NOSPECS ≥4, and disease duration under 3 months. Diagnoses used clinical symptoms, serum thyroxine and TRAb, thyroid ultrasound and orbital computed tomography. Germline CDR1 and CDR2: SGHRS and YFSETQ. V lost 2 bases, J lost 6 bases, and 8 bases lay in between. CDR3 length: 12 residues. This clonotype appeared many times. Antigen: not known. There were TCR beta CDR3 regions amplified from RNA transcripts. The HTBI set primed first-round TCR CDR3 RT-PCR. TCRdb called the multiplex PCR reads again in MiXCR, with one record for every CDR3 protein. The data show hundreds of thousands of distinct CDR3 sequences, roughly 14% seen once.

Sequences were obtained from blood. This TCR was sampled from a man aged 18-30 years with Graves' ophthalmopathy. The V call is TRBV5-1, the J call TRBJ1-1; D is undetermined. The CDR3 region has the DNA TGCGCCAGCAGCTTAAGTAGTTCTGAAGCTTTCTTT. Protein sequence: CASSLSSSEAFF.